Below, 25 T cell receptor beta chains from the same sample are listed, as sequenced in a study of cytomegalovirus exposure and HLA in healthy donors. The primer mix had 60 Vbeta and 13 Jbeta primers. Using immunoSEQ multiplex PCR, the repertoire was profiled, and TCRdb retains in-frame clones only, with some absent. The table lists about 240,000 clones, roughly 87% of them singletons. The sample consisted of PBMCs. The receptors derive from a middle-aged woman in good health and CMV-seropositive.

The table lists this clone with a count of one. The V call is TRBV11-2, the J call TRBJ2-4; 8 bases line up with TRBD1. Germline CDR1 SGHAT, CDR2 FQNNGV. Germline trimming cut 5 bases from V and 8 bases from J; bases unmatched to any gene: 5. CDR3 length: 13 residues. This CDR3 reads CASSMDRVDIQYF. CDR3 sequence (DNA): TGTGCCAGCAGCATGGACAGGGTGGACATTCAGTACTTC.

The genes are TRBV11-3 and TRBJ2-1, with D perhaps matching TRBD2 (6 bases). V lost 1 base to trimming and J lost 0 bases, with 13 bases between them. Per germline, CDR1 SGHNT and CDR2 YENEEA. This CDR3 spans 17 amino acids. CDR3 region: CASSLVGLRSSYNEQFF. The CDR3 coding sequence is TGTGCCAGCAGCTTAGTGGGACTCAGGAGCTCCTACAATGAGCAGTTCTTC.

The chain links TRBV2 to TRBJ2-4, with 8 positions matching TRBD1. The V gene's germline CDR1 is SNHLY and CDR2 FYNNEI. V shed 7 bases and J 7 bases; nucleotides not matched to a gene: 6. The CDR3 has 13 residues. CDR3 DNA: TGTGCCAGCACCACTGGACAGGGTAACATTCAGTACTTC. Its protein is CASTTGQGNIQYF.

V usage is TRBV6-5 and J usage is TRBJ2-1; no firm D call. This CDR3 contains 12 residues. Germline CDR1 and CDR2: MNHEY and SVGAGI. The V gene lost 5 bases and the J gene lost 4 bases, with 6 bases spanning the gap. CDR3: CASSLGYNEQFF. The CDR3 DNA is TGTGCCAGCAGTCTAGGTTACAATGAGCAGTTCTTC.

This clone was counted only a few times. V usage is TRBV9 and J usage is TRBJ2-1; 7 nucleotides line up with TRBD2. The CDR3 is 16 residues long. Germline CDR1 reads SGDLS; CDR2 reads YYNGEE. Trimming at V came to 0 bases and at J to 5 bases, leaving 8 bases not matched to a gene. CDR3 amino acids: CASSVGNWGGDNEQFF. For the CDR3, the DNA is TGTGCCAGCAGCGTAGGAAATTGGGGGGGGGACAATGAGCAGTTCTTC. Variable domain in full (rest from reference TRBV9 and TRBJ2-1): DSGVTQTPKHLITATGQRVTLRCSPRSGDLSVYWYQQSLDQGLQFLIQYYNGEERAKGNILERFSAQQFPDLHSELNLSSLELGDSALYFCASSVGNWGGDNEQFFGPGTRLTVL.

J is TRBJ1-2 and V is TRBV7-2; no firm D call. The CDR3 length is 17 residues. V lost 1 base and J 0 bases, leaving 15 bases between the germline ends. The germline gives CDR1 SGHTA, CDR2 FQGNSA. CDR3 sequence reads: CASSLVPGAKTNYGYTF. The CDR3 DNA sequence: TGTGCCAGCAGCTTAGTTCCGGGAGCCAAAACTAACTATGGCTACACCTTC.

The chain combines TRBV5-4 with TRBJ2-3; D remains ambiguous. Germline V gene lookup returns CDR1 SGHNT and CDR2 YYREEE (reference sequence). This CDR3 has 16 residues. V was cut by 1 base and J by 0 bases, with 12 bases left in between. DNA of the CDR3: TGTGCCAGCAGCTTGAAAAGACACTCTAGCACAGATACGCAGTATTTT. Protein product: CASSLKRHSSTDTQYF.

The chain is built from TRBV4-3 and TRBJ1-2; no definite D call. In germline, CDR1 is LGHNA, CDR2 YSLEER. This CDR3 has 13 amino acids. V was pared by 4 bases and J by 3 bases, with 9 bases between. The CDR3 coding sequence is TGCGCCAGCAGCCCGAACCGGGACTATGGCTACACCTTC. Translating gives CASSPNRDYGYTF.

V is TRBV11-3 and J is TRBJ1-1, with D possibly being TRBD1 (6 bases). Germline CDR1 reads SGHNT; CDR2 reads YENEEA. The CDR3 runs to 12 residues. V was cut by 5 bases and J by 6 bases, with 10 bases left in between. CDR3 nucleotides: TGTGCCAGCAGCGAAGGGGGTCCTGAAGCTTTCTTT. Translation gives CASSEGGPEAFF.

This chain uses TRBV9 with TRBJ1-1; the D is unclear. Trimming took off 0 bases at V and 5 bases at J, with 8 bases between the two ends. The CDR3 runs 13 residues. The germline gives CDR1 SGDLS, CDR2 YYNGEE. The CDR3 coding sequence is TGTGCCAGCAGCGTAGCTGCGGGGACTGAAGCTTTCTTT. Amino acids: CASSVAAGTEAFF.

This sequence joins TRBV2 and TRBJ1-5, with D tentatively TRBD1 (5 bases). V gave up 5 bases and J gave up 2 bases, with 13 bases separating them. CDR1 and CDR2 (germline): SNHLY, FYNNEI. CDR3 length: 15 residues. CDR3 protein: CASSPRGIGNQPQHF. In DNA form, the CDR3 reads TGTGCCAGCAGTCCTAGGGGAATCGGCAATCAGCCCCAGCATTTT.

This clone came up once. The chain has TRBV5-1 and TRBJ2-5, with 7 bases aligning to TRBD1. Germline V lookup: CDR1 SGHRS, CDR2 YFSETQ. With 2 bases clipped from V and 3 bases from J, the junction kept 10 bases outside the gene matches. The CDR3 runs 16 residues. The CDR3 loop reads CASSFSGVGQEETQYF. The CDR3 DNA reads TGCGCCAGCAGCTTTAGTGGCGTCGGACAGGAAGAGACCCAGTACTTC.

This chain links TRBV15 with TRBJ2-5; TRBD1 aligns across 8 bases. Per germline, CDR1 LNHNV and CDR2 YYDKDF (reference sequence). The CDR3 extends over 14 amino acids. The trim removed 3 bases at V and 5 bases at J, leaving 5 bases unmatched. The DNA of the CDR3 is TGTGCCACCAGCAGCGACAGGGGTCCGGAGACCCAGTACTTC. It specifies CATSSDRGPETQYF.

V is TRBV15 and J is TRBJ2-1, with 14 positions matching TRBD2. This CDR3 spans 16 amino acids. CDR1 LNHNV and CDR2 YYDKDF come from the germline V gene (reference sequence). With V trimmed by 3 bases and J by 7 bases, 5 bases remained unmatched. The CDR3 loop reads CATSRTSGRAVNEQFF. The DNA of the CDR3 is TGTGCCACCAGCAGGACTAGCGGGAGGGCCGTGAATGAGCAGTTCTTC. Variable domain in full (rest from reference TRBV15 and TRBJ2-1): DAMVIQNPRYQVTQFGKPVTLSCSQTLNHNVMYWYQQKSSQAPKLLFHYYDKDFNNEADTPDNFQSRRPNTSFCFLDIRSPGLGDTAMYLCATSRTSGRAVNEQFFGPGTRLTVL.

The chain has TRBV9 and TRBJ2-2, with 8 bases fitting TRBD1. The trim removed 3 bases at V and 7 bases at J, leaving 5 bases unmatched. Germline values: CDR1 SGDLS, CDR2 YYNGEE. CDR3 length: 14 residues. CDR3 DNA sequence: TGTGCCAGCAGCGCACGACAGGGGTACGGGGAGCTGTTTTTT. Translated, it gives CASSARQGYGELFF. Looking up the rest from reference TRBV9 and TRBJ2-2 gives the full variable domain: DSGVTQTPKHLITATGQRVTLRCSPRSGDLSVYWYQQSLDQGLQFLIQYYNGEERAKGNILERFSAQQFPDLHSELNLSSLELGDSALYFCASSARQGYGELFFGEGSRLTVL.

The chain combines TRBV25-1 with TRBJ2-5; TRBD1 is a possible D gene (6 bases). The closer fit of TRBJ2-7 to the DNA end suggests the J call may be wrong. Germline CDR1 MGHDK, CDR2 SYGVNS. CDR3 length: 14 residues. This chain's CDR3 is CASRRTENSYEQYF. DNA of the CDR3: TGTGCCAGCAGGCGGACAGAGAACTCCTACGAGCAGTACTTC.

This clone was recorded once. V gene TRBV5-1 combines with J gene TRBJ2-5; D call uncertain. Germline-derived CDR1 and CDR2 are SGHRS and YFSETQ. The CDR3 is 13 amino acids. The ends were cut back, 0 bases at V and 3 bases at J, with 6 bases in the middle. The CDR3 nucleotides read TGCGCCAGCAGCTTGGACATCGAAGAGACCCAGTACTTC. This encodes CASSLDIEETQYF.

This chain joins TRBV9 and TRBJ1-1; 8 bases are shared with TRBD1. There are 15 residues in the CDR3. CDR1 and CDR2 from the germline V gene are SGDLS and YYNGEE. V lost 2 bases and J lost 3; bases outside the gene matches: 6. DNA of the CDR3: TGTGCCAGCAGCGTCGACCAGGGGGCGCACACTGAAGCTTTCTTT. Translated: CASSVDQGAHTEAFF.

DNA for the CDR3: TGTGCCAGCTCACAAGGACTAGCGGGCAACACAGATACGCAGTATTTT. Amino acids: CASSQGLAGNTDTQYF. The V call is TRBV18, the J call TRBJ2-3, with TRBD2 matching 11 bases. This CDR3 spans 16 amino acids. Germline CDR1 and CDR2: KGHSH and LQKENI. The V and J ends lost 4 bases and 2 bases, in that order; junction bases with no gene match: 5.

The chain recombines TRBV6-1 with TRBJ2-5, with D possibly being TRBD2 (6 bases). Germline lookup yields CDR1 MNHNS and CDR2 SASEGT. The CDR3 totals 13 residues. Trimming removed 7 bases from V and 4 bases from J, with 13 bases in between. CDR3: CASTGGLGETQYF. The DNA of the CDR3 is TGTGCCAGCACTGGAGGGTTAGGAGAGACCCAGTACTTC.

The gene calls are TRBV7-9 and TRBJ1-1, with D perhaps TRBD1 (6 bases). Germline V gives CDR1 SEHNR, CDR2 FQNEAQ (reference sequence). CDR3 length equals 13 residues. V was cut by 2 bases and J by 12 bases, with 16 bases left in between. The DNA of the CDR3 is TGTGCCAGCAGCTTACCAACTTCAGGGACACCTTTCTTT. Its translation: CASSLPTSGTPFF.

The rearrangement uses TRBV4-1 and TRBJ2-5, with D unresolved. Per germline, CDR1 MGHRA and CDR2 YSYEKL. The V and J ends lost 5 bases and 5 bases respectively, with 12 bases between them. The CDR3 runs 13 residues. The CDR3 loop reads CASSLTAGETQYF. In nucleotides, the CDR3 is TGCGCCAGCAGCTTAACGGCAGGTGAGACCCAGTACTTC.

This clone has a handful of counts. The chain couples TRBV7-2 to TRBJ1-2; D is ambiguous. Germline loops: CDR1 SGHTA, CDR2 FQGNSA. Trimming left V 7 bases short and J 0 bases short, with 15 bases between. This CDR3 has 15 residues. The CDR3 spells CASTPWPGSNYGYTF. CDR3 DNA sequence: TGTGCCAGCACCCCGTGGCCAGGCTCTAACTATGGCTACACCTTC.

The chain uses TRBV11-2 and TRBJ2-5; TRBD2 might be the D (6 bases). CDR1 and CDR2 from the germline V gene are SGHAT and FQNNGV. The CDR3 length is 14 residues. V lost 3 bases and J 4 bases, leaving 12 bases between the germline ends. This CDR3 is CASSFGRRGETQYF. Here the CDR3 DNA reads TGTGCCAGCAGCTTCGGCCGGCGGGGAGAGACCCAGTACTTC.

The CDR3 DNA sequence: TGTGCCAGCAGCGTAGGGAGCGGGAGGGGGGACTACAATGAGCAGTTCTTC. Amino acids: CASSVGSGRGDYNEQFF. The rearrangement uses TRBV9 and TRBJ2-1, with 10 bases matching TRBD2. The germline CDR1 and CDR2 sequences are SGDLS and YYNGEE. With 0 bases clipped from V and 3 bases from J, the junction kept 6 bases outside the gene matches. This CDR3 has 17 residues.